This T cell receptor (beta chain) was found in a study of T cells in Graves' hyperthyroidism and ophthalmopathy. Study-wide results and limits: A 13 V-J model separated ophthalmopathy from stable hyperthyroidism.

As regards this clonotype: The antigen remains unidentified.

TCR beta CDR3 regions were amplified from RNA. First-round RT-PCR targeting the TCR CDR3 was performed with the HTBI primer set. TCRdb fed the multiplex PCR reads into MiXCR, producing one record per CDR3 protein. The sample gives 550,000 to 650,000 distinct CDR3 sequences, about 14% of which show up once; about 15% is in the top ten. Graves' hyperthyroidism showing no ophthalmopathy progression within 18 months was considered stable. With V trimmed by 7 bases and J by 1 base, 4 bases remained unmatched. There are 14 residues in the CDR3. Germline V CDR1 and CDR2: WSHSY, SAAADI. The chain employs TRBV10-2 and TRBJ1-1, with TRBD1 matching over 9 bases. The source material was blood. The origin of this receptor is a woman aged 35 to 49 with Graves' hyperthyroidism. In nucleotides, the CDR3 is TGCGCCAGCACCCCGGGACAGGGGAACACTGAAGCTTTCTTT. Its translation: CASTPGQGNTEAFF.